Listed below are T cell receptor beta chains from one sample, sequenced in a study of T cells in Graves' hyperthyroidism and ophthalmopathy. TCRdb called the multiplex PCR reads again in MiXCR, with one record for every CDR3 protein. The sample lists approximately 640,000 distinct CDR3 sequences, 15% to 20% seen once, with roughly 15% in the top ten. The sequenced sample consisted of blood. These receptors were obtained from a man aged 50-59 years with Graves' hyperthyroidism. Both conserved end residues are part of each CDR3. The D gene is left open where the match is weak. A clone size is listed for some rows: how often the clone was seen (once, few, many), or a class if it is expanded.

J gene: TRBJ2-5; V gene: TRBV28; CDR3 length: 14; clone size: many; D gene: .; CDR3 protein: CASSSPSFAETQYF; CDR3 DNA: TGTGCCAGCAGTTCTCCTAGTTTTGCAGAGACCCAGTACTTC
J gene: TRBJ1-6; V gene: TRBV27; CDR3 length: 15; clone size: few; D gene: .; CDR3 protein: CASSLQGIWDSPLHF; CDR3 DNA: TGTGCCAGCAGCCTACAGGGAATTTGGGATTCACCCCTCCACTTT
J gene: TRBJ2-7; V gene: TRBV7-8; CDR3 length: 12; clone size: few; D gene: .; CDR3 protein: CASRHTRGEQYF; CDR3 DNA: TGTGCCAGCAGGCATACTAGAGGCGAGCAGTACTTC
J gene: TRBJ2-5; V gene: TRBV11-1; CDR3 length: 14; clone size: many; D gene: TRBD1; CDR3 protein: CASSPGQVQETQYF; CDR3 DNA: TGTGCCAGCAGTCCCGGACAGGTTCAAGAGACCCAGTACTTC
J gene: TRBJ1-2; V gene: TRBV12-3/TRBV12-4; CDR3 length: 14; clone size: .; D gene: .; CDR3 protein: CASSLSGVDYGYTF; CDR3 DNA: TGTGCCAGCAGTTTATCGGGGGTGGACTATGGCTACACCTTC
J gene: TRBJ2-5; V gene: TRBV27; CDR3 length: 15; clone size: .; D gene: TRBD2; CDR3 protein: CASSPATSGSGTQYF; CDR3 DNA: TGTGCCAGCAGTCCCGCGACTAGCGGGAGTGGGACCCAGTACTTC
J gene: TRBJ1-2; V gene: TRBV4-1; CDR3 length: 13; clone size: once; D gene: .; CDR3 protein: CASSQRTLYGYTF; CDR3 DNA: TGCGCCAGCAGCCAAAGGACTCTCTATGGCTACACCTTC
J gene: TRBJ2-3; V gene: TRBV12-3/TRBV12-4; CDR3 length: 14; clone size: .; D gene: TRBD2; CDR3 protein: CASSQSGSTDTQNF; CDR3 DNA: TGTGCCAGCAGTCAGAGCGGGAGCACGGATACGCAGAATTTT
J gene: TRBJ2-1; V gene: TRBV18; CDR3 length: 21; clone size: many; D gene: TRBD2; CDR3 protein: CASSPSGLAGGPGRFYNEQFF; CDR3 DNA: TGTGCCAGCTCACCAAGCGGACTAGCGGGAGGGCCAGGTCGTTTTTACAATGAGCAGTTCTTC
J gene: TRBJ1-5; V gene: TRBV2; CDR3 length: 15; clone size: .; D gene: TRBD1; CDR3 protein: CASSRRTGAAQPQHF; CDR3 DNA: TGTGCCAGCAGTAGGAGGACAGGGGCTGCTCAGCCCCAGCATTTT
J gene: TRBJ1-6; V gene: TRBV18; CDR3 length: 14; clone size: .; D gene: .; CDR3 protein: CASSPSGGDSPLHF; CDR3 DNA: TGTGCCAGCTCACCGTCGGGGGGGGATTCACCCCTCCACTTT
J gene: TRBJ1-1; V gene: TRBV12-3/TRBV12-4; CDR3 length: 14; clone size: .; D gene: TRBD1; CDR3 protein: CASRQGAPGTEAFF; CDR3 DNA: TGTGCCAGCCGACAGGGGGCTCCGGGGACTGAAGCTTTCTTT
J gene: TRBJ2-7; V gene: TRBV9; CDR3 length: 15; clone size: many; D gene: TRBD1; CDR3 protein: CASSRGTGSSYEQYF; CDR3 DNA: TGTGCCAGCAGCAGGGGGACAGGGAGCTCCTACGAGCAGTACTTC
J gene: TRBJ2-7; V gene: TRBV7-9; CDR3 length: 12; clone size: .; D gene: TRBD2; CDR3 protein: CASSFGGTEQYF; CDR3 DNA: TGTGCCAGCAGCTTCGGGGGGACCGAGCAGTACTTC
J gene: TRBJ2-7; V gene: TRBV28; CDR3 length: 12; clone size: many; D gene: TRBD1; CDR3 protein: CASTAGGYEQYF; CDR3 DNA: TGTGCCAGCACCGCAGGGGGCTACGAGCAGTACTTC
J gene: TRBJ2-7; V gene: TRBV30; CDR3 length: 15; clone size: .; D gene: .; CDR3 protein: CAWVQENSPSYEQYF; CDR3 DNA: TGTGCCTGGGTTCAGGAGAATTCCCCCTCCTACGAGCAGTACTTC
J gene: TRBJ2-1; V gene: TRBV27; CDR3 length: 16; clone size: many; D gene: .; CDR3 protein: CASSGLTGRSYNEQFF; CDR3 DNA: TGTGCCAGCAGTGGGTTGACAGGTCGCTCCTACAATGAGCAGTTCTTC
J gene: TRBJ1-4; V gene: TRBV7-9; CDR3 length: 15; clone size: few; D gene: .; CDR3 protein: CASSSVYVGDEKLFF; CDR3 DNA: TGTGCCAGCAGCTCTGTGTATGTAGGGGATGAAAAACTGTTTTTT
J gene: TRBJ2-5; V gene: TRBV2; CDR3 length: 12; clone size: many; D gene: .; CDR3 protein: CASSEFEETQYF; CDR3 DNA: TGTGCCAGCAGTGAGTTTGAGGAGACCCAGTACTTC
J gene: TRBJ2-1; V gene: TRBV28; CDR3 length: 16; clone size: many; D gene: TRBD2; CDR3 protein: CASSLTGTSGYNEQFF; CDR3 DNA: TGTGCCAGCAGTCTCACCGGGACTAGCGGGTACAATGAGCAGTTCTTC
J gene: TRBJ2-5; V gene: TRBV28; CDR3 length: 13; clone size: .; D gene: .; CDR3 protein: CASSSTSPETQYF; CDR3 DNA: TGTGCCAGCAGTTCCACTAGTCCGGAGACCCAGTACTTC
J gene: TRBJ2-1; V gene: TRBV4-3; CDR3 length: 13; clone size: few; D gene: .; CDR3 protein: CASSQDREDEQFF; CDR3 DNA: TGCGCCAGCAGCCAAGATCGGGAAGATGAGCAGTTCTTC
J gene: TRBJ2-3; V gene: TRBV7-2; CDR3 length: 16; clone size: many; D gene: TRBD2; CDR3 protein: CASSSTRGAGGGTQYF; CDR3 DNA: TGTGCCAGCAGCTCGACACGCGGGGCGGGAGGCGGTACGCAGTATTTT
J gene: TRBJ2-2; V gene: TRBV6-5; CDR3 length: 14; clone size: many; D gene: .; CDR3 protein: CASSYTDATGELFF; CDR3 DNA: TGTGCCAGCAGTTACACCGATGCGACCGGGGAGCTGTTTTTT
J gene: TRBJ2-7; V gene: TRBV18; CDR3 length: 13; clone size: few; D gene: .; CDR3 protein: CASSPTHLDEQYF; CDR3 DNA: TGTGCCAGCTCACCGACCCATCTAGACGAGCAGTACTTC
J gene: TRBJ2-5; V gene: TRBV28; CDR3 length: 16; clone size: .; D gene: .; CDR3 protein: CASSALLGGQRETQYF; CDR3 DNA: TGTGCCAGCAGCGCCCTATTGGGGGGTCAGAGGGAGACCCAGTACTTC
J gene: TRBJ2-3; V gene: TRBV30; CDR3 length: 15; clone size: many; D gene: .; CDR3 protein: CAWRSYRESADTQYF; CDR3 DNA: TGTGCCTGGAGGAGTTACCGGGAGAGCGCAGATACGCAGTATTTT
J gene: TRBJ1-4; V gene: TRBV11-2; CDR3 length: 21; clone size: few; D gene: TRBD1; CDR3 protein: CASSYGQGASELAATNEKLFF; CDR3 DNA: TGTGCCAGCAGCTATGGACAGGGGGCATCGGAACTCGCGGCAACTAATGAAAAACTGTTTTTT
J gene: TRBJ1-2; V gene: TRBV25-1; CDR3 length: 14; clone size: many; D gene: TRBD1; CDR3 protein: CASILGGASYGYTF; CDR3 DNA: TGTGCCAGCATACTAGGGGGCGCCTCCTATGGCTACACCTTC
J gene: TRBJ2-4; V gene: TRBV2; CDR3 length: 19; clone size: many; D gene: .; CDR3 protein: CASSGYPGLQAGAKNIQYF; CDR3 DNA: TGTGCCAGCAGTGGTTACCCGGGACTTCAGGCAGGGGCCAAAAACATTCAGTACTTC
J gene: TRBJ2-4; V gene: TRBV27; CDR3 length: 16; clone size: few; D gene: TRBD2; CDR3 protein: CASSSGLAGGGNIQYF; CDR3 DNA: TGTGCCAGCAGTTCCGGACTAGCGGGAGGTGGTAACATTCAGTACTTC
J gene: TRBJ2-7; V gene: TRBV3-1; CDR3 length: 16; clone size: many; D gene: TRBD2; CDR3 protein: CASSQDPSGITYEQYF; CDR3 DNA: TGTGCCAGCAGCCAAGATCCTAGCGGGATTACCTACGAGCAGTACTTC
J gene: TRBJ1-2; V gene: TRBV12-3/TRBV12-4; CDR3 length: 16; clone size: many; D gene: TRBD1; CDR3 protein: CASNAFGTGGSYGYTF; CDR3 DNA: TGTGCCAGCAACGCGTTCGGGACAGGGGGCAGCTATGGCTACACCTTC
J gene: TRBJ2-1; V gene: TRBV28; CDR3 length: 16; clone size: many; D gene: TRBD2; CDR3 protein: CASSFRSSGRANEQFF; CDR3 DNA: TGTGCCAGCAGTTTTAGGAGTAGCGGGAGGGCAAATGAGCAGTTCTTC
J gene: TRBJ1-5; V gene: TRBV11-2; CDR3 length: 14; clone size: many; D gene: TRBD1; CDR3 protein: CASSSGQSGQPQHF; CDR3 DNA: TGTGCCAGCAGCTCGGGACAGAGCGGCCAGCCCCAGCATTTT
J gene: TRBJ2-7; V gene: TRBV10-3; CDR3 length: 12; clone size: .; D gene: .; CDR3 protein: CAIRTDTYEQYF; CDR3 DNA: TGTGCCATCAGGACGGATACCTACGAGCAGTACTTC
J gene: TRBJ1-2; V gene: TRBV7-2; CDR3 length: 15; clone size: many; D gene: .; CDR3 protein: CASSLDPGVSYGYTF; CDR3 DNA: TGTGCCAGCAGCTTAGATCCAGGGGTCTCCTATGGCTACACCTTC
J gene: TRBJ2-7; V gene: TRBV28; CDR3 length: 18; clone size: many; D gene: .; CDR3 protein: CASSPTTTNREGTYEQYF; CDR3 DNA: TGTGCCAGCAGTCCGACAACCACTAACAGGGAGGGGACCTACGAGCAGTACTTC
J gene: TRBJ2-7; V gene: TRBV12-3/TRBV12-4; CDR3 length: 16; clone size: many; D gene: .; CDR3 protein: CASSLVRSGQTYEQYF; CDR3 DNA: TGTGCCAGCAGTTTAGTGCGTTCAGGACAGACCTACGAGCAGTACTTC
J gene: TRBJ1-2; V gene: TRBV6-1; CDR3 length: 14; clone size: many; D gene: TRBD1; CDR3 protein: CASIDRASYDGYTF; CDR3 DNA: TGTGCCAGCATTGACAGGGCTAGCTATGATGGCTACACCTTC
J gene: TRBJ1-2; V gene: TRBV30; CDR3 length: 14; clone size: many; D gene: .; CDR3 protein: CAWSVGGTNYGYTF; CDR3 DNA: TGTGCCTGGAGTGTAGGTGGTACTAACTATGGCTACACCTTC
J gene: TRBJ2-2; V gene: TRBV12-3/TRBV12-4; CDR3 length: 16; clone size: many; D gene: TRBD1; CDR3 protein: CASSFGSGGHTGELFF; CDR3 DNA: TGTGCCAGCAGTTTTGGGTCAGGGGGCCACACCGGGGAGCTGTTTTTT
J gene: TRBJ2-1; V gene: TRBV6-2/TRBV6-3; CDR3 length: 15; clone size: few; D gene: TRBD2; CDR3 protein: CASSYRREGLNEQFF; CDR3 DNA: TGTGCCAGCAGTTACAGGCGGGAGGGCCTGAATGAGCAGTTCTTC
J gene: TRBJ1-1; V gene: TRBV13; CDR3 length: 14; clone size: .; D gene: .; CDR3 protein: CASSPRRFNTEAFF; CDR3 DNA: TGTGCCAGCTCTCCCAGAAGGTTTAACACTGAAGCTTTCTTT
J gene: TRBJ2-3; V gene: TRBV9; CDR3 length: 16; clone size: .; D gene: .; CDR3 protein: CASSPLREANTDTQYF; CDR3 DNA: TGTGCCAGCAGCCCCTTGAGGGAGGCTAATACAGATACGCAGTATTTT
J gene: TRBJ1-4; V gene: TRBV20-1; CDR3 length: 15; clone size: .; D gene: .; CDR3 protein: CSARDRRGYNEKLFF; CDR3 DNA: TGCAGTGCTAGAGATCGGAGGGGATATAATGAAAAACTGTTTTTT
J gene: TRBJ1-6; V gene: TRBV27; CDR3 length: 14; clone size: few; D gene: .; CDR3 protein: CASSLLVTHSPLHF; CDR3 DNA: TGTGCCAGCAGTTTATTGGTTACTCATTCACCCCTCCACTTT
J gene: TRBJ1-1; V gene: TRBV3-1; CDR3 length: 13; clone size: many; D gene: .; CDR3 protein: CASSQARRTEAFF; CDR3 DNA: TGTGCCAGCAGCCAAGCTCGGCGGACTGAAGCTTTCTTT
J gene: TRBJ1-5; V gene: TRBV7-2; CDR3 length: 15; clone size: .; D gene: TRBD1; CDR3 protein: CASSLMDRSNQPQHF; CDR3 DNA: TGTGCCAGCAGCTTAATGGACAGGAGCAATCAGCCCCAGCATTTT
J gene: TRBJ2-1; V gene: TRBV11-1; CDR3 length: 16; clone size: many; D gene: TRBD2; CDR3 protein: CASSSLSGSSYNEQFF; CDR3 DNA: TGTGCCAGCAGCTCTCTTAGCGGGAGCTCCTACAATGAGCAGTTCTTC
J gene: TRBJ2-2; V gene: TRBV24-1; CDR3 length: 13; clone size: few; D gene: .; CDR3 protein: CATAGRFTGELFF; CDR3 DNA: TGTGCCACCGCGGGCAGGTTCACCGGGGAGCTGTTTTTT
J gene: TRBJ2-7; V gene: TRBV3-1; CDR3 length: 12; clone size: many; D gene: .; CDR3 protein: CASSRTQGEQYF; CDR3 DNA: TGTGCCAGCAGCCGGACTCAAGGCGAGCAGTACTTC
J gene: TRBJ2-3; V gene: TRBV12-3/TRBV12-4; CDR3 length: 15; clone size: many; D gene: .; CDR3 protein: CASNSELGISDTQYF; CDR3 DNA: TGTGCCAGCAATTCAGAACTAGGGATCTCAGATACGCAGTATTTT